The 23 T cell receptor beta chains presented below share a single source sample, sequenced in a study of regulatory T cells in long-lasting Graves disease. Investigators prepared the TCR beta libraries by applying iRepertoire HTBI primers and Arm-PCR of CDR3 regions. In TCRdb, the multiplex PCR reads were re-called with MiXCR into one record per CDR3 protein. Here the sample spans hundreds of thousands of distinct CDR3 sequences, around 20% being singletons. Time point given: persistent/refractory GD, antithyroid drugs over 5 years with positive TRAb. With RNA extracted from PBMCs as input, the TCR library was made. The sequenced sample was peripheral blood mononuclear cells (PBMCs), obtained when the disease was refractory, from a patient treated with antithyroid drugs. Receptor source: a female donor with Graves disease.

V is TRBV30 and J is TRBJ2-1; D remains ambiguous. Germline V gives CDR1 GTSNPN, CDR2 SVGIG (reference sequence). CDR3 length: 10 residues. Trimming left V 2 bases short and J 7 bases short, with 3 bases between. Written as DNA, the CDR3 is TGTGCCTGGAGTTGGAATGAGCAGTTCTTC. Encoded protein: CAWSWNEQFF.

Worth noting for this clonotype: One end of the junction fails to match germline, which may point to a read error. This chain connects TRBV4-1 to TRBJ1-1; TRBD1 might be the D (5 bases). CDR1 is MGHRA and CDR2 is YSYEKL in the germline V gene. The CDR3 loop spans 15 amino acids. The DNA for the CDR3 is TGCGCCAGCAGCCAATTTGAGGGACTAAACACTGAAACTTTCTTT. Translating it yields CASSQFEGLNTETFF.

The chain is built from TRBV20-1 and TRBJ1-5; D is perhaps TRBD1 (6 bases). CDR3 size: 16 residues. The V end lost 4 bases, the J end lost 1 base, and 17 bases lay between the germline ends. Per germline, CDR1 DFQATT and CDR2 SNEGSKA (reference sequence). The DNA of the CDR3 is TGCAGTGCTACACCACAGGGAAGAGGGAGCAATCAGCCCCAGCATTTT. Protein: CSATPQGRGSNQPQHF.

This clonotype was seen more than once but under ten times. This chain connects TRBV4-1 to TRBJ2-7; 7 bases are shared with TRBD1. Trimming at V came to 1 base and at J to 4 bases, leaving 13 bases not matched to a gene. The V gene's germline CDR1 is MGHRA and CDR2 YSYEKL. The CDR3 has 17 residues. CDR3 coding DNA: TGCGCCAGCAGCCAAGTCACAGCCCGGGACAGTACATACGAGCAGTACTTC. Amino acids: CASSQVTARDSTYEQYF.

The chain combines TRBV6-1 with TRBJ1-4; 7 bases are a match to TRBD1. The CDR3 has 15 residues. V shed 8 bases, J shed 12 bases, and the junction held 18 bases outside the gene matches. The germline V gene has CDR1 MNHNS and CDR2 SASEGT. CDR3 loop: CASESWDRAFGELFF. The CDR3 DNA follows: TGTGCCAGCGAATCTTGGGACAGAGCCTTCGGCGAACTGTTTTTT.

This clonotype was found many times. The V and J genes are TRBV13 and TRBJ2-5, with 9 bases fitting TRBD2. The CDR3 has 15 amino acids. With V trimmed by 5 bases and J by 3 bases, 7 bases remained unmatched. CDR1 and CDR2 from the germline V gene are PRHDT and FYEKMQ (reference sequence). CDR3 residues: CASSPSGRSEETQYF. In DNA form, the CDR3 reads TGTGCCAGCAGCCCGAGCGGGAGGAGTGAAGAGACCCAGTACTTC.

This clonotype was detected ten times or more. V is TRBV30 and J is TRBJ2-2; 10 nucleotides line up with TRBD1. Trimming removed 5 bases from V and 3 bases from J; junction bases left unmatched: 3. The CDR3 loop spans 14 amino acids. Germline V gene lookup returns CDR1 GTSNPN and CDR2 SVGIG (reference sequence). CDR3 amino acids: CAWDRGHDTGELFF. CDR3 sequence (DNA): TGTGCCTGGGACAGGGGGCATGACACCGGGGAGCTGTTTTTT.

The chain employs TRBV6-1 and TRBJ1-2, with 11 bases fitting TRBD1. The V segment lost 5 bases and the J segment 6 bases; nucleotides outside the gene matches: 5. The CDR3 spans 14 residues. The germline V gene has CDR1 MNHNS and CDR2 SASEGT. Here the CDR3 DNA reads TGTGCCAGCAGTCCCCGGACAGGGGGCGATGGCTACACCTTC. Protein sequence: CASSPRTGGDGYTF.

CDR3 sequence reads: CASSEWSRGDEQFF. The CDR3 DNA follows: TGCGCCAGCAGTGAGTGGAGTCGGGGAGATGAGCAGTTCTTC. The J gene is TRBJ2-1, the V gene TRBV10-1, with a tentative D call TRBD2 (5 bases). The CDR3 runs 14 residues. V lost 1 base to trimming and J lost 8 bases, with 12 bases between them. CDR1 is WNHNN, CDR2 SYGVQD, per germline (reference sequence).

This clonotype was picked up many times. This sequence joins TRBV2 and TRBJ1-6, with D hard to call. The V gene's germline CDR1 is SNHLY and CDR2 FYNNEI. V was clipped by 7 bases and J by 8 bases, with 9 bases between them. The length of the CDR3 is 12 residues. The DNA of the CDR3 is TGTGCCAGCACCCTGGGTGATTCACCCCTCCACTTT. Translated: CASTLGDSPLHF.

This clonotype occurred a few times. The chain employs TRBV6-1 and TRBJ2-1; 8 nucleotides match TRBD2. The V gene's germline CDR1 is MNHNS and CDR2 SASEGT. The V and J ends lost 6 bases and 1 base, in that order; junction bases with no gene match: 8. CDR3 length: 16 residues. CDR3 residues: CASRSSGSGSYNEQFF. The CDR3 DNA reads TGTGCCAGCAGGTCCAGCGGGAGTGGTTCCTACAATGAGCAGTTCTTC.

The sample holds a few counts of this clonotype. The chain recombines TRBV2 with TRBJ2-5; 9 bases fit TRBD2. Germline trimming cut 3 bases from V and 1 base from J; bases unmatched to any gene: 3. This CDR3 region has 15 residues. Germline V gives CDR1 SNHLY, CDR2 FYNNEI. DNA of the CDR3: TGTGCCAGCAGTGACCGCGGGGGGGCCCAAGAGACCCAGTACTTC. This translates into CASSDRGGAQETQYF.

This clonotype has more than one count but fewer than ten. DNA for the CDR3: TGTGCCATCAGTGAGACCCCGGGGGCGAATGCTGAAGCTTTCTTT. Amino acid sequence: CAISETPGANAEAFF. The chain recombines TRBV10-3 with TRBJ1-1; a weak D match, TRBD1 (6 bases). With 2 bases removed from V and 6 bases from J, the gap between germline ends came to 16 bases. Germline V gene data show CDR1 as ENHRY and CDR2 as SYGVKD. CDR3 size: 15 residues.

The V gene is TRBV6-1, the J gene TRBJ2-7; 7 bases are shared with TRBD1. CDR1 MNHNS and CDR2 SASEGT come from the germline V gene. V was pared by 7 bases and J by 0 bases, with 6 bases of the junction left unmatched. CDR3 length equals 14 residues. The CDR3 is CASTHRGSSYEQYF. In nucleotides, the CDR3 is TGTGCCAGCACTCACAGGGGCAGCTCCTACGAGCAGTACTTC.

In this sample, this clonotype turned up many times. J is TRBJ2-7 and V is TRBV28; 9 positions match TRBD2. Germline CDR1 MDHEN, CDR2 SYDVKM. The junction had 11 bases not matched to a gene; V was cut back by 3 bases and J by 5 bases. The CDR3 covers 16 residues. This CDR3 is CASSLSGGRVRHEQYF. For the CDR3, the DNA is TGTGCCAGCAGTTTGAGCGGGGGGAGGGTACGCCACGAGCAGTACTTC.

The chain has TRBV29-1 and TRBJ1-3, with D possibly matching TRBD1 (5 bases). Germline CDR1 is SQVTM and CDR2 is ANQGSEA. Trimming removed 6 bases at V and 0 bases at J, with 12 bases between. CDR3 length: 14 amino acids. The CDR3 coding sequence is TGCAGCGTCGTGACAGTTATCTCTGGAAACACCATATATTTT. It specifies CSVVTVISGNTIYF.

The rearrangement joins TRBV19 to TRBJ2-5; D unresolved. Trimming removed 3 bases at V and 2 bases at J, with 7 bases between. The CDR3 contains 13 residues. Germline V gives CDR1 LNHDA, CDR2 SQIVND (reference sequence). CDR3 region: CASSIAGQETQYF. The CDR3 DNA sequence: TGTGCCAGTAGTATCGCCGGACAAGAGACCCAGTACTTC.

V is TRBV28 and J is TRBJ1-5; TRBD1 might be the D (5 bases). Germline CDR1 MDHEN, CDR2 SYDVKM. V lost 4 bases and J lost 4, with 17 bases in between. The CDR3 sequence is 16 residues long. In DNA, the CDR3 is TGTGCCAGCAGTTCCTCAGGGCGTACCCCAAATCAGCCCCAGCATTTT. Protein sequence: CASSSSGRTPNQPQHF. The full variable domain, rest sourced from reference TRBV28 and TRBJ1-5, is DVKVTQSSRYLVKRTGEKVFLECVQDMDHENMFWYRQDPGLGLRLIYFSYDVKMKEKGDIPEGYSVSREKKERFSLILESASTNQTSMYLCASSSSGRTPNQPQHFGDGTRLSIL.

The CDR3 nucleotides are TGTGCCAGCAGGCAGGGGCTTGAGGGCTACACCTTC. This codes for CASRQGLEGYTF. The chain is built from TRBV25-1 and TRBJ1-2; the D gene is possibly TRBD1 (6 bases). The V end was cut by 6 bases, the J end by 8 bases, with 13 bases between. Germline CDR1 reads MGHDK; CDR2 reads SYGVNS. The CDR3 length is 12 residues.

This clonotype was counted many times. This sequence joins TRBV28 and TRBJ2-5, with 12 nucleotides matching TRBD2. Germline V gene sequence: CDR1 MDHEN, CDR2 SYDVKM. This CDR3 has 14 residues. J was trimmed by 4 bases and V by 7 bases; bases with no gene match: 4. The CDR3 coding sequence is TGTGCCAGCATCCCGGGACTAGCGGGAGAGACCCAGTACTTC. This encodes CASIPGLAGETQYF.

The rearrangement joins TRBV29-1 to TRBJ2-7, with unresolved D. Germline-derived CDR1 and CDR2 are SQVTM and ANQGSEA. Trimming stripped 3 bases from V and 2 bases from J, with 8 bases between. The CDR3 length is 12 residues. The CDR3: CSVEKGPYEQYF. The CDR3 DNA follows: TGCAGCGTTGAGAAGGGCCCCTACGAGCAGTACTTC.

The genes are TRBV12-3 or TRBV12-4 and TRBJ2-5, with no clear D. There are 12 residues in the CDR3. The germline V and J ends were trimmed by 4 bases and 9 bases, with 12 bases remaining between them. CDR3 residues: CASSYGGAAQYF. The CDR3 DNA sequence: TGTGCCAGCAGTTACGGCGGCGCGGCCCAGTACTTC.

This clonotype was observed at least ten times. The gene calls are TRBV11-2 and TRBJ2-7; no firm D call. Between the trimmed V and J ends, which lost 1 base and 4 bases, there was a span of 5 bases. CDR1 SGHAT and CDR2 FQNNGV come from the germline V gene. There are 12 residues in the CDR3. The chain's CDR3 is CASSLAEYEQYF. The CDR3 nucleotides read TGTGCCAGCAGCTTAGCAGAGTACGAGCAGTACTTC.